This T cell receptor beta chain was documented in a study of cytomegalovirus exposure and HLA in healthy donors. With 60 Vbeta and 13 Jbeta primers, the PCR was carried out. Clones were sequenced by immunoSEQ multiplex PCR, and TCRdb holds only the in-frame ones, with some missing. The sample holds fewer than 300,000 clones; roughly 89% are singletons and the top ten take roughly 4%. The CDR3 runs 15 residues. The J segment lost 5 bases and the V segment lost 7 bases, leaving 15 bases of the junction unmatched. In germline, CDR1 is SQVTM, CDR2 ANQGSEA. This TCR was sampled from a man between 35 and 55 years old in good health and CMV-seropositive. What was sequenced was PBMCs. V is TRBV29-1 and J is TRBJ2-5, with 8 bases lining up with TRBD2. CDR3: CSGCTPGGPGETQYF. DNA of the CDR3: TGCAGCGGTTGTACCCCGGGAGGGCCTGGGGAGACCCAGTACTTC.